This T cell receptor (beta chain) was captured by sequencing in a study of vaccination effects on CD4 cells after COVID-19. This clone was seen a handful of times. Its antigen is undetermined. Method: immunoSEQ multiplex PCR; TCRdb's copy keeps in-frame clones and lacks some. The sample holds tens of thousands of clones; nearly 75% are singletons and the top ten take approximately 2.2%. CDR3 size: 13 residues. V was trimmed by 6 bases and J by 1 base, leaving 10 bases between them. CDR1 SGHNT and CDR2 YYREEE come from the germline V gene (reference sequence). Once cultured for more than nine days, the cells underwent separation to obtain CD4+ T cells. Every participant took two doses of the BNT162b2 or mRNA-1273 vaccine.

This receptor was obtained from a human donor who received a COVID-19 vaccine. The input for sequencing was CD4+ T cells from PBMCs cultured without peptide, taken after COVID-19 vaccination. The rearrangement uses TRBV5-4 and TRBJ1-1, with D tentatively TRBD1 (5 bases). The CDR3 reads CASTLDRNTEAFF. The CDR3 coding sequence is TGTGCCAGCACCCTCGACAGGAACACTGAAGCTTTCTTT. Looking up the rest from reference TRBV5-4 and TRBJ1-1 gives the full variable domain: ETGVTQSPTHLIKTRGQQVTLRCSSQSGHNTVSWYQQALGQGPQFIFQYYREEENGRGNFPPRFSGLQFPNYSSELNVNALELDDSALYLCASTLDRNTEAFFGQGTRLTVV.